Shown below are 23 T cell receptor beta chains from a single sample sequenced in a study of cytomegalovirus exposure and HLA in healthy donors. The PCR used 60 Vbeta and 13 Jbeta primers. Clones were sequenced by immunoSEQ multiplex PCR, and TCRdb holds only the in-frame ones, with some missing. The sample lists roughly 220,000 clones; approximately 70% were seen once. Sequencing was performed on PBMCs. The receptors shown here come from a man between 35 and 55 years old in good health and CMV-seropositive.

This clone was observed once. The V call is TRBV6-5, the J call TRBJ1-1; 9 nucleotides align to TRBD1. In germline, CDR1 is MNHEY, CDR2 SVGAGI. The CDR3 length is 14 residues. J lost 1 base, V lost 6 bases, and 3 bases had no gene match. The chain's CDR3 is CASSAGQGNTEAFF. CDR3 sequence (DNA): TGTGCCAGCAGCGCGGGACAGGGGAACACTGAAGCTTTCTTT.

As concerns this clone: This CDR3 is also generated by other DNA sequences in the sample. The chain recombines TRBV5-6 with TRBJ2-5; perhaps TRBD2 as D (6 bases). Germline V CDR1 and CDR2: SGHDT, YYEEEE. V was cut by 0 bases and J by 5 bases, with 11 bases left in between. The length of the CDR3 is 14 residues. The DNA for the CDR3 is TGTGCCAGCAGCTTGGGGAGGGGATACGAGACCCAGTACTTC. This sequence encodes CASSLGRGYETQYF.

This clone was seen a few times. This chain uses TRBV28 with TRBJ1-5, with D tentatively TRBD1 (5 bases). This CDR3 comprises 15 residues. The germline V gene has CDR1 MDHEN and CDR2 SYDVKM. V lost 2 bases and J lost 0, with 8 bases in between. The CDR3 nucleotides read TGTGCCAGCAGTTTAGACAGATATAGCAATCAGCCCCAGCATTTT. Encoded protein: CASSLDRYSNQPQHF.

This clone turned up a few times. The genes are TRBV18 and TRBJ1-6; D is possibly TRBD1 (6 bases). The V and J ends lost 3 bases and 8 bases respectively, with 20 bases between them. The CDR3 runs 17 residues. Germline V gene data show CDR1 as KGHSH and CDR2 as LQKENI. The chain's CDR3 is CASSPPRGQRMDSPLHF. For the CDR3, the DNA is TGTGCCAGCTCACCGCCCAGGGGTCAACGGATGGATTCACCCCTCCACTTT.

This chain links TRBV14 with TRBJ1-2; D is unclear. V was pared by 0 bases and J by 4 bases, with 6 bases between. Germline V gene sequence: CDR1 SGHDN, CDR2 FVKESK. This CDR3 contains 13 residues. The CDR3 protein is CASSQDGLYGYTF. CDR3 nucleotides: TGTGCCAGCAGCCAAGATGGGCTCTATGGCTACACCTTC. The whole variable domain, filled in from reference TRBV14 and TRBJ1-2, reads EAGVTQFPSHSVIEKGQTVTLRCDPISGHDNLYWYRRVMGKEIKFLLHFVKESKQDESGMPNNRFLAERTGGTYSTLKVQPAELEDSGVYFCASSQDGLYGYTFGSGTRLTVV.

This clone appeared a few times. The J gene is TRBJ2-1, the V gene TRBV5-4; TRBD2 is a possible D gene (7 bases). Germline V gene lookup returns CDR1 SGHNT and CDR2 YYREEE (reference sequence). V was pared by 4 bases and J by 4 bases, with 21 bases between. The CDR3 is made up of 17 amino acids. DNA of the CDR3: TGTGCCAGCAGCCCCTTAGGGGGGCGGGGGTTTTACAATGAGCAGTTCTTC. The encoded protein is CASSPLGGRGFYNEQFF.

This clone has more than one count but fewer than ten. The chain is built from TRBV7-8 and TRBJ1-2; D is unresolved. Germline CDR1 SGHVS, CDR2 FQNEAQ. The CDR3 runs 14 residues. V lost 3 bases and J 11 bases, leaving 19 bases between the germline ends. The CDR3 nucleotides are TGTGCCAGCAGCTTCCGGGAGACCTTAAGGGAGTACACCTTC. Encoded protein: CASSFRETLREYTF.

This clone was counted a single time. The chain is built from TRBV19 and TRBJ1-2, with TRBD1 matching 9 bases. The germline CDR1 and CDR2 sequences are LNHDA and SQIVND (reference sequence). The CDR3 covers 13 residues. The ends lost 3 bases at V and 8 bases at J; junction bases unmatched: 4. This CDR3 reads CASSMRDRAGYTF. The CDR3 nucleotides are TGTGCCAGTAGTATGAGGGACAGGGCCGGCTACACCTTC. Full variable domain (rest looked up from reference TRBV19 and TRBJ1-2): DGGITQSPKYLFRKEGQNVTLSCEQNLNHDAMYWYRQDPGQGLRLIYYSQIVNDFQKGDIAEGYSVSREKKESFPLTVTSAQKNPTAFYLCASSMRDRAGYTFGSGTRLTVV.

The CDR3: CASSSEGSSTDTQYF. The CDR3 DNA is TGCGCCAGCAGCTCGGAGGGCTCTAGCACAGATACGCAGTATTTT. The V gene is TRBV5-1, the J gene TRBJ2-3, with D possibly TRBD2 on 6 matching bases. Germline values: CDR1 SGHRS, CDR2 YFSETQ. The CDR3 has 15 residues. Deletions cut 3 bases from V and 0 bases from J, with 11 bases between.

This rearrangement joins TRBV7-7 to TRBJ2-1; 12 bases line up with TRBD1. The V gene end was trimmed by 5 bases and the J gene end by 12 bases; junction bases not matched to a gene: 11. CDR1 and CDR2 (germline): SSHAT, FNYEAQ (reference sequence). This CDR3 has 15 residues. The chain's CDR3 is CASSQSSGTGGVQFF. The CDR3 DNA reads as TGTGCCAGCAGCCAATCGTCCGGGACAGGGGGCGTGCAGTTCTTC.

This rearrangement joins TRBV29-1 to TRBJ2-2; 7 positions match TRBD2. Germline V gene sequence: CDR1 SQVTM, CDR2 ANQGSEA. This CDR3 contains 13 residues. Trimming at V came to 6 bases and at J to 0 bases, leaving 1 base not matched to a gene. For the CDR3, the DNA is TGCAGCGTGGGGGGGGCGAACACCGGGGAGCTGTTTTTT. It translates to CSVGGANTGELFF.

This chain connects TRBV20-1 to TRBJ1-1; the D is unclear. This CDR3 is 11 amino acids long. Germline values: CDR1 DFQATT, CDR2 SNEGSKA (reference sequence). V was shortened by 5 bases and J by 8 bases, with 12 bases between the two germline ends. The chain's CDR3 is CSAFTGLEAFF. The CDR3 region has the DNA TGCAGTGCTTTTACCGGACTGGAAGCTTTCTTT.

In the case of this clone: An end of the junction differs from the germline gene, which may be a read error. In the same sample, other DNA sequences code for this CDR3. V and J are TRBV13 and TRBJ2-1; 11 bases are shared with TRBD2. From germline, CDR1 is PRHDT and CDR2 FYEKMQ (reference sequence). The CDR3 is 15 amino acids. Here the CDR3 reads CASSLAGGSYNEQFF. The CDR3 region has the DNA TGTGCCAGCAGTTTAGCGGGGGGGAGTTACAATGAGCAGTTCTTC.

To note about this clone: An end of the junction does not agree with germline; a read error may underlie this. This sequence joins TRBV19 and TRBJ1-5, with TRBD1 matching over 8 bases. The CDR3 contains 13 residues. In germline, CDR1 is LNHDA, CDR2 SQIVND (reference sequence). CDR3 sequence: CASRDRVNQLQHF. CDR3 nucleotides: TGTGCCAGTAGGGACAGGGTAAACCAGCTCCAGCATTTT.

This chain links TRBV11-2 with TRBJ1-2; 8 positions match TRBD1. CDR1 and CDR2 (germline): SGHAT, FQNNGV. The CDR3 extends over 15 amino acids. The ends lost 2 bases at V and 8 bases at J; junction bases unmatched: 10. CDR3 nucleotide sequence: TGTGCCAGCAGCTTACGATCTACAGGGGGGGAAGGCTACACCTTC. This sequence encodes CASSLRSTGGEGYTF.

This clone was recorded once. The rearrangement joins TRBV7-2 to TRBJ1-2; 10 positions agree with TRBD1. The germline gives CDR1 SGHTA, CDR2 FQGNSA. This CDR3 has 15 residues. The junction had 5 bases not matched to a gene; V was cut back by 3 bases and J by 4 bases. This CDR3 reads CASSLGTGEAYGYTF. The CDR3 DNA reads as TGTGCCAGCAGCTTGGGGACAGGGGAAGCCTATGGCTACACCTTC.

The gene calls are TRBV2 and TRBJ2-5; D is undetermined. The J call could be wrong; TRBJ2-7 is a better fit for the DNA end. Per germline, CDR1 SNHLY and CDR2 FYNNEI. There are 14 residues in the CDR3. As DNA, the CDR3 is TGTGCCAGCAGTGAACTCAAGCAATCGTACGAGCAGTACTTC. It is translated as CASSELKQSYEQYF.

The rearrangement uses TRBV5-1 and TRBJ2-1; 7 nucleotides match TRBD2. CDR1 is SGHRS and CDR2 is YFSETQ in the germline V gene. V dropped 6 bases and J dropped 6; count of bases not matched to a gene: 9. CDR3 size: 14 residues. The CDR3: CASTDWGGTNEQFF. CDR3 sequence (DNA): TGCGCCAGCACCGACTGGGGGGGTACCAATGAGCAGTTCTTC.

With regard to this clone: Other DNA sequences within the sample encode an identical CDR3. The rearrangement joins TRBV7-2 to TRBJ2-7; D ambiguous. Per the germline V gene, CDR1 is SGHTA and CDR2 is FQGNSA. V was pared by 5 bases and J by 4 bases, with 9 bases between. This CDR3 spans 12 amino acids. The CDR3 here is CASSPSRYEQYF. The CDR3 nucleotides are TGTGCCAGCAGCCCCTCGCGTTACGAGCAGTACTTC.

This CDR3 reads CASSHESGGDNEQFF. In nucleotides, the CDR3 is TGTGCCAGCAGCCATGAGTCGGGGGGGGACAATGAGCAGTTCTTC. The chain is built from TRBV7-2 and TRBJ2-1, with TRBD2 matching 8 bases. This CDR3 comprises 15 residues. CDR1 and CDR2 (germline): SGHTA, FQGNSA. The junction had 8 bases not matched to a gene; V was cut back by 5 bases and J by 5 bases.

The rearrangement uses TRBV7-9 and TRBJ1-2, with no clear D. This CDR3 contains 14 residues. CDR1 and CDR2 (germline): SEHNR, FQNEAQ (reference sequence). V shed 5 bases and J shed 4 bases, with 14 bases lying between them. The CDR3 coding sequence is TGTGCCAGCAGCCCGACGGGAAAAGGCTATGGCTACACCTTC. It is translated as CASSPTGKGYGYTF.

As DNA, the CDR3 is TGTGCCAGTAGCGGTGGAGACTATGGCTACACCTTC. It codes for CASSGGDYGYTF. The genes are TRBV19 and TRBJ1-2, with no clear D. V gave up 6 bases and J gave up 3 bases, with 8 bases separating them. There are 12 residues in the CDR3. The germline gives CDR1 LNHDA, CDR2 SQIVND (reference sequence).

The gene calls are TRBV2 and TRBJ2-2; D remains unclear. The CDR3 is 12 residues long. Trimming removed 7 bases at V and 8 bases at J, with 11 bases between. The germline V gene encodes CDR1 SNHLY and CDR2 FYNNEI. The CDR3 nucleotides are TGTGCCAGCAAGCGCTCGGCGGGGGAGCTGTTTTTT. Translating gives CASKRSAGELFF.